This T cell receptor beta chain was sequenced in a study of beta chain features in type 1 diabetes. Whole-study findings and limits: Moderate but significant shortening of TCRB CDR3s was recorded in all four CD4+ subsets from Type 1 diabetes patients.

This clone was found a few times. Its cognate antigen is unknown. V lost 5 bases to trimming and J lost 1 base, with 8 bases between them. The CDR3 is made up of 13 amino acids. Germline V lookup: CDR1 MNHEY, CDR2 SVGAGI. Since all of the isolated RNA was reverse transcribed, expressed TCRB transcripts were what got sequenced. The table came from immunoSEQ multiplex PCR; TCRdb's copy has only in-frame clones and leaves some out. The table lists 250,000 to 300,000 clones, about 23% of them singletons. Sequenced: naive CD4+ T cells from blood. The origin of this receptor is a woman aged 25-40 years with type 1 diabetes. The chain has TRBV6-5 and TRBJ1-1, with TRBD1 as a possible D gene (6 bases). The CDR3 loop reads CASSRGWNTEAFF. As DNA, the CDR3 is TGTGCCAGCAGTAGGGGGTGGAACACTGAAGCTTTCTTT.